The rows below give T cell receptor beta chains drawn from one sample of a study of shared clonotypes between healthy human individuals. Generated by immunoSEQ multiplex PCR, the TCRdb table keeps only in-frame clones and is missing some. The sample has some 2.1 million clones, 95% seen once. Sequencing input: naive CD4+ T cells sorted from blood. Receptors were obtained from a man aged 18 to 30 in good health. Both conserved end residues are part of each CDR3. D genes are given only for firm matches. Clone size is given for some rows only: seen once, a few or many times, or a class if the clone is expanded.

TRBJ2-3 TRBV7-9 - TRBD2 CASSRPGTSGSGGTQYF TGTGCCAGCAGCCGTCCCGGGACTAGCGGGAGCGGGGGTACGCAGTATTTT
TRBJ2-3 TRBV18 once TRBD2 CATTGGERITDTQYF TGTGCCACCACGGGAGGGGAGCGGATCACAGATACGCAGTATTTT
TRBJ1-5 TRBV7-2 once - CASSSWTDVNQPQHF TGTGCCAGCAGCTCCTGGACTGACGTCAATCAGCCCCAGCATTTT
TRBJ2-7 TRBV10-3 - TRBD1 CAISARDRVSEQYF TGTGCCATCAGTGCGAGGGACAGGGTTTCCGAGCAGTACTTC
TRBJ1-4 TRBV27 - TRBD1 CATPWGQGAELFF TGTGCCACCCCCTGGGGACAGGGTGCCGAACTGTTTTTT
TRBJ2-5 TRBV7-9 - - CASSLVSPSRETQYF TGTGCCAGCAGCTTAGTTTCTCCTAGCAGGGAGACCCAGTACTTC
TRBJ2-3 TRBV10-2 - - CASSESSSGTDTQYF TGCGCCAGCAGTGAGTCGTCTAGCGGCACAGATACGCAGTATTTT
TRBJ2-7 TRBV4-1 - - CASSQDRRQRTGSYEQYF TGCGCCAGCAGCCAAGATCGGCGACAGAGGACTGGCTCCTACGAGCAGTACTTC
TRBJ2-5 TRBV30 - - CAWSPGQSYQETQYF TGTGCCTGGAGCCCGGGACAATCGTACCAAGAGACCCAGTACTTC
TRBJ2-5 TRBV5-1 - - CASTWGTTTDLQETQYF TGCGCCAGCACCTGGGGCACTACTACAGACCTCCAAGAGACCCAGTACTTC
TRBJ2-3 TRBV10-3 - - CAISEPPLTDTQYF TGTGCCATCAGTGAGCCCCCTCTGACAGATACGCAGTATTTT
TRBJ2-6 TRBV6-1 - - CASRSLNPGANVLTF TGTGCCAGCAGGTCACTAAACCCCGGGGCCAACGTCCTGACTTTC
TRBJ2-7 TRBV2 - - CASSTTRGAYEQYF TGTGCCAGCAGTACGACTAGGGGGGCCTACGAGCAGTACTTC
TRBJ1-1 TRBV7-9 - - CASSPTSKNTEAFF TGTGCCAGCAGCCCCACCTCAAAGAACACTGAAGCTTTCTTT
TRBJ2-2 TRBV7-8 - - CASNLGGPNTGELFF TGTGCCAGCAATTTGGGCGGGCCGAACACCGGGGAGCTGTTTTTT
TRBJ1-4 TRBV10-3 - - CAISELHGEKLFF TGTGCCATCAGTGAGCTGCATGGTGAAAAACTGTTTTTT
TRBJ2-5 TRBV28 - - CASTQRETQYF TGTGCCAGCACTCAGCGAGAGACCCAGTACTTC
TRBJ1-2 TRBV7-2 - - CASSLWHIANYGYTF TGTGCCAGCAGCTTATGGCACATCGCTAACTACGGCTACACCTTC
TRBJ1-2 TRBV27 - - CASSPTRTPRGYGYTF TGTGCCAGCAGTCCCACCCGGACTCCAAGGGGGTATGGCTACACCTTC
TRBJ2-7 TRBV27 - - CASSPRWDTSYEQYF TGTGCCAGCAGTCCGAGGTGGGATACTTCCTACGAGCAGTACTTC
TRBJ1-6 TRBV2 - - CASSEDSPPLHF TGTGCCAGCAGTGAGGACAGTCCACCCCTCCACTTT
TRBJ1-5 TRBV9 - - CASSVVSPFSSLCMGRYSNQPQHF TGTGCCAGCAGCGTAGTCTCTCCGTTTTCCAGTCTGTGTATGGGCAGATATAGCAATCAGCCCCAGCATTTT
TRBJ1-5 TRBV6-1 - - CASSEAGKASNQPQHF TGTGCCAGCAGTGAAGCCGGGAAGGCTAGCAATCAGCCCCAGCATTTT
TRBJ2-2 TRBV19 - - CASSILGGELFF TGTGCCAGTAGTATTCTGGGCGGGGAGCTGTTTTTT
TRBJ2-5 TRBV5-1 - - CASSLMGKETQYF TGCGCCAGCAGCTTGATGGGTAAAGAGACCCAGTACTTC
TRBJ1-2 TRBV18 - TRBD1 CASSPPGQSSAYGYTF TGTGCCAGCTCACCACCGGGACAGTCCTCCGCCTATGGCTACACCTTC
TRBJ2-2 TRBV14 - - CASSREVNTGELFF TGTGCCAGCAGCCGGGAGGTTAACACCGGGGAGCTGTTTTTT
TRBJ2-1 TRBV18 once TRBD2 CASSPLAGGFYNEQFF TGTGCCAGCTCACCACTAGCGGGAGGTTTCTACAATGAGCAGTTCTTC
TRBJ1-6 TRBV5-6 - - CASSLRSTGNSPLHF TGTGCCAGCAGCTTGAGATCGACAGGCAATTCACCCCTCCACTTT
TRBJ2-7 TRBV19 - TRBD1 CASSIGVRGLNEQYF TGTGCCAGTAGTATAGGAGTCAGGGGGCTTAACGAGCAGTACTTC
TRBJ2-7 TRBV30 - - CAWRLKTGNSYEQYF TGTGCCTGGAGACTAAAGACAGGCAACTCCTACGAGCAGTACTTC
TRBJ2-1 TRBV11-3 - TRBD1 CASSPGTGIGQYEQFF TGTGCCAGCAGCCCGGGGACAGGAATAGGACAATATGAGCAGTTCTTC
TRBJ2-2 TRBV7-8 once TRBD2 CASSLVFAGGTGELFF TGTGCCAGCAGCTTAGTATTTGCGGGAGGTACCGGGGAGCTGTTTTTT
TRBJ2-7 TRBV9 - - CASRGHCRGFYEQYF TGTGCCAGCAGGGGGCACTGTCGGGGCTTCTACGAGCAGTACTTC
TRBJ2-6 TRBV18 - - CASSPPYGSSGANVLTF TGTGCCAGCTCACCACCGTACGGCTCCTCTGGGGCCAACGTCCTGACTTTC
TRBJ2-1 TRBV4-3 - TRBD2 CASSQVSGRMGEQFF TGCGCCAGCAGCCAAGTTAGCGGGAGGATGGGTGAGCAGTTCTTC
TRBJ2-5 TRBV7-9 - - CASSLGGTQLQETQYF TGTGCCAGCAGCTTGGGAGGAACCCAGCTTCAAGAGACCCAGTACTTC
TRBJ1-4 TRBV6-1 - TRBD1 CASSEGQGAWEKLFF TGTGCCAGCAGTGAAGGACAGGGGGCATGGGAAAAACTGTTTTTT
TRBJ1-6 TRBV18 - - CASSPQGTSPLHF TGTGCCAGCTCACCACAGGGAACATCACCCCTCCACTTT
TRBJ1-5 TRBV6-1 - - CASSVLEDQPQHF TGTGCCAGCAGTGTTTTGGAAGACCAGCCCCAGCATTTT
TRBJ2-7 TRBV7-6 once - CASSLDRSYEQYF TGTGCCAGCAGCTTGGACAGAAGCTACGAGCAGTACTTC
TRBJ1-1 TRBV25-1 - - CASSVRQGLRTEAFF TGTGCCAGCAGTGTCCGGCAGGGACTCCGCACTGAAGCTTTCTTT
TRBJ1-5 TRBV5-5 - TRBD1 CASSTRTGGVSNQPQHF TGTGCCAGCAGCACTAGGACAGGGGGCGTAAGCAATCAGCCCCAGCATTTT
TRBJ1-5 TRBV28 once TRBD1 CASSRRQGRNQPQHF TGTGCCAGCAGCCGACGACAGGGGCGAAATCAGCCCCAGCATTTT
TRBJ1-5 TRBV10-3 - - CAISDQPYSNQPQHF TGTGCCATCAGTGACCAACCCTATAGCAATCAGCCCCAGCATTTT
TRBJ2-7 TRBV7-9 - TRBD1 CASQGQPSSYEQYF TGTGCCAGCCAGGGACAGCCGAGCTCCTACGAGCAGTACTTC
TRBJ1-6 TRBV5-8 - - CASTRDKGGSANSPLHF TGTGCCAGCACCCGGGACAAAGGTGGTTCGGCTAATTCACCCCTCCACTTT
TRBJ2-1 TRBV7-9 - - CASSSNEQFF TGTGCCAGCAGCTCGAATGAGCAGTTCTTC
TRBJ1-4 TRBV6-5 - - CASRTGPSTNEKLFF TGTGCCAGCAGGACGGGACCCTCAACTAATGAAAAACTGTTTTTT
TRBJ1-5 TRBV7-9 - - CASSLASGTPVAQPQHF TGTGCCAGCAGCCTCGCCTCCGGGACGCCCGTCGCTCAGCCCCAGCATTTT
TRBJ1-1 TRBV18 - TRBD1 CASSQGWTGDTEAFF TGTGCCAGCTCACAAGGGTGGACAGGGGACACTGAAGCTTTCTTT
TRBJ2-7 TRBV29-1 - TRBD2 CSVVGSGGTYEQYF TGCAGCGTTGTTGGTTCCGGGGGGACCTACGAGCAGTACTTC
TRBJ2-5 TRBV2 - - CASSAVGRETQYF TGTGCCAGCAGTGCAGTGGGGCGAGAGACCCAGTACTTC
TRBJ2-3 TRBV5-1 once TRBD2 CASSSAGAATDTQYF TGCGCCAGCAGCTCAGCGGGGGCTGCCACAGATACGCAGTATTTT